This T cell receptor beta chain was sequenced for a study of T cell responses to AZD1222 COVID-19 vaccine. Findings of the study overall: Rises in breadth and depth of Spike-specific TCRs came after two AZD1222 doses. Targeting of unmutated variant regions was reportedly seen in nearly half of spike-specific TCRs. Baseline serostatus was positive in only six AZD1222 recipients.

There are 17 residues in the CDR3. Germline V gene sequence: CDR1 MGHDK, CDR2 SYGVNS. V lost 4 bases and J lost 4; bases outside the gene matches: 14. TCRdb's copy holds only in-frame clones and misses some; the assay was immunoSEQ multiplex PCR. The table shows 90,000 or so clones, with about 86% occurring only once. Concerning this clone: Its antigen is as yet unknown.

The TCR comes from an adult in good health. The chain uses TRBV25-1 and TRBJ1-1, with 8 bases matching TRBD1. Sequencing used peripheral blood, obtained on day 0 of AZD1222 vaccination. CDR3 nucleotides: TGTGCCAGCAGTGTAGTACCGCGCAGGGGGCCAGGCACTGAAGCTTTCTTT. Protein: CASSVVPRRGPGTEAFF.